The entry that follows covers one T cell receptor (beta chain) sequence. The J segment lost 6 bases and the V segment lost 7 bases, leaving 9 bases of the junction unmatched. This CDR3 is 14 amino acids long. In germline, CDR1 is ENHRY, CDR2 SYGVKD. Clones were sequenced by immunoSEQ multiplex PCR, and TCRdb holds only the in-frame ones, with some missing. The table includes about 59,000 clones, around nine tenths detected once. The data were taken from a study of T cell changes during pregnancy in multiple sclerosis. This receptor was taken from a female donor with multiple sclerosis, enrolled in a pregnancy study. The specimen comprised peripheral blood, sampled before pregnancy. The V and J genes are TRBV10-3 and TRBJ1-2; the match to TRBD1 covers 9 bases. The CDR3, as DNA: TGTGCCATCATGGCCCCGGGACAGGGTAATGGCTACACCTTC. This codes for CAIMAPGQGNGYTF.